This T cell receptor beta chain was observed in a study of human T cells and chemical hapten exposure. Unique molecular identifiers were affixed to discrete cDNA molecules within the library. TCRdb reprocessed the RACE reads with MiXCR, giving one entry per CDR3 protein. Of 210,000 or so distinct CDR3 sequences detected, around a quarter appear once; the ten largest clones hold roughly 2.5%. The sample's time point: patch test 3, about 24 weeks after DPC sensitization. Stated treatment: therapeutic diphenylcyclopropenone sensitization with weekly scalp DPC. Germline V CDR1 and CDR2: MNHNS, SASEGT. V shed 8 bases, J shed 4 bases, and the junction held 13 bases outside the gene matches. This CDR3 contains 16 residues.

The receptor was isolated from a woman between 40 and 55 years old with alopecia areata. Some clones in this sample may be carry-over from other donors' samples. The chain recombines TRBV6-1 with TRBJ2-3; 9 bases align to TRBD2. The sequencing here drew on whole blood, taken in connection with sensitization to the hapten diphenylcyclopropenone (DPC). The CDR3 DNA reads TGTGCCAGCCGGAGGGTTAGCGGGAGTCCCTCAGATACGCAGTATTTT. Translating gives CASRRVSGSPSDTQYF.